Listed here are 30 T cell receptor beta chains from one sample, sequenced in a study of T cell responses to AZD1222 COVID-19 vaccine. TCRdb's table, derived via immunoSEQ multiplex PCR, lists solely in-frame clones and lacks some. The sample contains under 150,000 clones, approximately 90% of which appear only once. Sequencing used peripheral blood, obtained on day 0 of AZD1222 vaccination. The receptors come from an adult in good health.

This clone was detected a few times. The chain combines TRBV28 with TRBJ2-7; 9 bases align to TRBD2. J was trimmed by 1 base and V by 6 bases; bases with no gene match: 19. This CDR3 is built from 19 residues. Germline V gene data show CDR1 as MDHEN and CDR2 as SYDVKM. CDR3 in DNA: TGTGCCAGCAGCCCGCCACTAGCGGGTGGGGTCGGAAAATCCTACGAGCAGTACTTC. It codes for CASSPPLAGGVGKSYEQYF.

The rearrangement joins TRBV19 to TRBJ2-7, with a tentative D call TRBD1 (5 bases). The CDR3 consists of 14 residues. Deletions cut 0 bases from V and 2 bases from J, with 8 bases between. Per germline, CDR1 LNHDA and CDR2 SQIVND (reference sequence). The CDR3 DNA reads TGTGCCAGTAGTATAGATCAGGGCGCCTACGAGCAGTACTTC. It translates to CASSIDQGAYEQYF.

The chain carries TRBV3-1 (or the pseudogene TRBV3-2) and TRBJ2-2; the D is unclear. V was cut by 0 bases and J by 7 bases, with 6 bases left in between. The CDR3 length is 13 residues. Germline values: CDR1 LGHDT, CDR2 YNNKEL (reference sequence). This CDR3 reads CASSQDISGELFF. The CDR3 coding sequence is TGTGCCAGCAGCCAAGATATAAGCGGGGAGCTGTTTTTT.

The V gene is TRBV10-3, the J gene TRBJ1-2; weak D call: TRBD1 (5 bases). The CDR3 runs 13 residues. The germline V gene has CDR1 ENHRY and CDR2 SYGVKD. Trimming took 3 bases from V and 8 from J, leaving 13 bases between them. The DNA of the CDR3 is TGTGCCATCAGTGACCCGGGGACGGGGGGCTACACCTTC. It codes for CAISDPGTGGYTF.

The chain recombines TRBV5-1 with TRBJ2-5; tentatively, D is TRBD1 (5 bases). From germline, CDR1 is SGHRS and CDR2 YFSETQ. Trimming pared 1 base from V and 2 bases from J, leaving 9 bases between. The CDR3 spans 14 residues. CDR3 in amino acids: CASSLHRRQETQYF. Here the CDR3 DNA reads TGCGCCAGCAGCTTGCACAGGCGACAAGAGACCCAGTACTTC. Complete variable domain (other parts from reference TRBV5-1 and TRBJ2-5): KAGVTQTPRYLIKTRGQQVTLSCSPISGHRSVSWYQQTPGQGLQFLFEYFSETQRNKGNFPGRFSGRQFSNSRSEMNVSTLELGDSALYLCASSLHRRQETQYFGPGTRLLVL.

This sequence joins TRBV11-3 and TRBJ2-7; 8 nucleotides align to TRBD1. V gave up 1 base and J gave up 7 bases; unmatched junction bases: 6. This CDR3 is built from 14 residues. From germline, CDR1 is SGHNT and CDR2 YENEEA. CDR3 nucleotides: TGTGCCAGCAGCTTAGGACAGGGGATGGGGGAGCAGTACTTC. It encodes CASSLGQGMGEQYF.

The V and J genes are TRBV27 and TRBJ1-5; 7 nucleotides line up with TRBD1. V lost 0 bases and J lost 7; bases outside the gene matches: 3. Germline V gives CDR1 MNHEY, CDR2 SMNVEV (reference sequence). This CDR3 region has 14 residues. CDR3 sequence (DNA): TGTGCCAGCAGTTTATCAACAGGGGCGCAGCCCCAGCATTTT. Protein: CASSLSTGAQPQHF.

This chain links TRBV13 with TRBJ2-6; D call uncertain. The CDR3 has 16 amino acids. Germline V gene sequence: CDR1 PRHDT, CDR2 FYEKMQ (reference sequence). V was trimmed by 2 bases and J by 2 bases, leaving 10 bases between them. CDR3 sequence (DNA): TGTGCCAGCAGCTTACCGTACGGAACTGGGGCCAACGTCCTGACTTTC. The encoded protein is CASSLPYGTGANVLTF.

J is TRBJ2-3 and V is TRBV10-1, with 7 bases lining up with TRBD2. J lost 4 bases, V lost 0 bases, and 4 bases had no gene match. Germline values: CDR1 WNHNN, CDR2 SYGVQD (reference sequence). CDR3 length: 15 amino acids. The CDR3 DNA sequence: TGCGCCAGCAGTGAGTCCCAGCGGGAAGCAGATACGCAGTATTTT. Its translation is CASSESQREADTQYF.

Relative to its sample, this clone is medium-sized. The chain employs TRBV28 and TRBJ2-6, with unresolved D. Germline V gene sequence: CDR1 MDHEN, CDR2 SYDVKM. Trimming pared 6 bases from V and 2 bases from J, leaving 5 bases between. The CDR3 extends over 13 amino acids. The CDR3 bases are TGTGCCAGCAGACCTCCTGGGGCCAACGTCCTGACTTTC. This gives the protein CASRPPGANVLTF.

This sequence joins TRBV29-1 and TRBJ1-2; TRBD1 agrees at 10 bases. The CDR3 runs to 13 residues. Per germline, CDR1 SQVTM and CDR2 ANQGSEA. J gave up 7 bases and V 4 bases, and 6 bases lay outside the gene matches. CDR3 in DNA: TGCAGCGTTGGAGACAGGGGGCATGCTGGCTACACCTTC. Translating it yields CSVGDRGHAGYTF.

Here the CDR3 reads CASSLRTGGRETQYF. DNA for the CDR3: TGTGCCAGCAGCTTAAGGACAGGGGGTCGGGAGACCCAGTACTTC. The genes are TRBV7-6 and TRBJ2-5; 10 nucleotides align to TRBD1. Germline V gene sequence: CDR1 SGHVS, CDR2 FNYEAQ. This CDR3 has 15 amino acids. The junction had 5 bases not matched to a gene; V was cut back by 2 bases and J by 5 bases.

This chain's CDR3 is CASSRGTGGNSPLHF. CDR3 DNA sequence: TGTGCCAGCAGCCGCGGGACAGGGGGTAATTCACCCCTCCACTTT. The V call is TRBV7-6, the J call TRBJ1-6; TRBD1 aligns across 11 bases. Per the germline V gene, CDR1 is SGHVS and CDR2 is FNYEAQ. Unmatched junction bases numbered 3, after V lost 5 bases and J lost 6 bases. The CDR3 covers 15 residues.

V gene TRBV6-1 combines with J gene TRBJ1-2, with D hard to call. V was trimmed by 2 bases and J by 6 bases, leaving 13 bases between them. Germline V gene lookup returns CDR1 MNHNS and CDR2 SASEGT. The CDR3 covers 14 residues. The CDR3 DNA follows: TGTGCCAGCAGTGAAATTGGGGAATCAAATGGCTACACCTTC. It translates to CASSEIGESNGYTF.

The V call is TRBV24-1, the J call TRBJ2-2; maybe TRBD2 (5 bases). The CDR3 totals 15 residues. The V end lost 12 bases, the J end lost 5 bases, and 21 bases lay between the germline ends. CDR1 and CDR2 from the germline V gene are KGHDR and SFDVKD. The chain's CDR3 is CAAASAGLLTGELFF. CDR3 DNA: TGTGCCGCAGCATCGGCAGGACTCCTTACCGGGGAGCTGTTTTTT.

This chain joins TRBV7-6 and TRBJ1-1; TRBD1 matches 8 bases. After removal of 2 bases from V and 4 bases from J, the junction contained 3 bases not matched to a gene. This CDR3 is built from 14 residues. CDR1 SGHVS and CDR2 FNYEAQ come from the germline V gene. The CDR3 sequence is CASSLSTGGTEAFF. The CDR3 coding sequence is TGTGCCAGCAGCTTAAGCACAGGGGGCACTGAAGCTTTCTTT.

V usage is TRBV3-1 (or the pseudogene TRBV3-2) and J usage is TRBJ1-5, with 7 bases identical to TRBD1. The CDR3 sequence is 14 residues long. CDR1 and CDR2 from the germline V gene are LGHDT and YNNKEL (reference sequence). Germline trimming cut 3 bases from V and 6 bases from J; bases unmatched to any gene: 5. CDR3 region: CASSHGTASQPQHF. The DNA of the CDR3 is TGTGCCAGCAGCCATGGGACAGCCAGTCAGCCCCAGCATTTT.

The CDR3 loop reads CATSDTGKNTGELFF. Written as DNA, the CDR3 is TGTGCCACCAGTGATACCGGGAAAAACACCGGGGAGCTGTTTTTT. V is TRBV24-1 and J is TRBJ2-2, with D maybe TRBD2 (5 bases). The CDR3 covers 15 residues. The ends were cut back, 3 bases at V and 2 bases at J, with 9 bases in the middle. Germline V gene data show CDR1 as KGHDR and CDR2 as SFDVKD.

As DNA, the CDR3 is TGTGCCACCAGTGACCCTGGGACAGGGGGCTCCTACAATGAGCAGTTCTTC. This translates into CATSDPGTGGSYNEQFF. The genes are TRBV24-1 and TRBJ2-1, with 11 nucleotides matching TRBD1. This CDR3 spans 17 amino acids. From germline, CDR1 is KGHDR and CDR2 SFDVKD. Trimming took 4 bases from V and 0 from J; bases not matched to a gene: 4.

The chain carries TRBV11-2 and TRBJ1-1; the D gene is possibly TRBD1 (5 bases). Trimming took off 5 bases at V and 5 bases at J, with 18 bases between the two ends. This CDR3 region has 15 residues. Germline values: CDR1 SGHAT, CDR2 FQNNGV. This CDR3 reads CASSLLQGQRTEAFF. CDR3 coding DNA: TGTGCCAGCAGCCTCCTCCAGGGCCAGAGGACTGAAGCTTTCTTT.

This rearrangement joins TRBV18 to TRBJ2-1; perhaps D is TRBD1 or TRBD2 (5 bases each). CDR1 is KGHSH, CDR2 LQKENI, per germline. V dropped 6 bases and J dropped 6 bases, with 6 bases sitting between them. The CDR3 sequence is 11 residues long. The CDR3 DNA sequence: TGTGCCAGCTCCGGGACCAATGAGCAGTTCTTC. Its protein is CASSGTNEQFF.

The CDR3 loop is CASSFAVRGFGDEQYF. CDR3 nucleotides: TGTGCCAGCAGCTTCGCAGTTCGAGGGTTCGGGGACGAGCAGTACTTC. The chain employs TRBV11-2 and TRBJ2-7; perhaps TRBD2 as D (5 bases). CDR3 length: 16 amino acids. The ends were cut back, 3 bases at V and 5 bases at J, with 20 bases in the middle. The germline V gene encodes CDR1 SGHAT and CDR2 FQNNGV. Together with reference TRBV11-2 and TRBJ2-7, the CDR3 gives the full variable domain: EAGVAQSPRYKIIEKRQSVAFWCNPISGHATLYWYQQILGQGPKLLIQFQNNGVVDDSQLPKDRFSAERLKGVDSTLKIQPAKLEDSAVYLCASSFAVRGFGDEQYFGPGTRLTVT.

The table lists this clone with a count of one. The genes are TRBV29-1 and TRBJ1-1; D is perhaps TRBD1 (5 bases). CDR3 length: 15 residues. CDR1 and CDR2 from the germline V gene are SQVTM and ANQGSEA. Trimming took 7 bases from V and 3 from J, leaving 21 bases between them. CDR3 DNA: TGCAGCGCACCTAGGGCAGGGTTAGGGTACACTGAAGCTTTCTTT. This gives the protein CSAPRAGLGYTEAFF.

The V gene is TRBV5-1, the J gene TRBJ1-5, with D unclear. The CDR3 has 15 amino acids. Germline V gene data show CDR1 as SGHRS and CDR2 as YFSETQ. V lost 2 bases, J lost 2 bases, and 11 bases lay in between. CDR3 protein: CASSLGLPGNQPQHF. The CDR3 nucleotides read TGCGCCAGCAGCTTAGGACTCCCTGGCAATCAGCCCCAGCATTTT.

The gene calls are TRBV5-1 and TRBJ1-4; 11 nucleotides align to TRBD1. With V trimmed by 3 bases and J by 7 bases, 2 bases remained unmatched. Germline CDR1 reads SGHRS; CDR2 reads YFSETQ. The CDR3 length is 14 residues. This CDR3 is CASSSGTGGEKLFF. Here the CDR3 DNA reads TGCGCCAGCAGCTCCGGGACAGGGGGTGAAAAACTGTTTTTT.

This sequence joins TRBV6-5 and TRBJ2-7, with 13 positions matching TRBD2. Germline loops: CDR1 MNHEY, CDR2 SVGAGI. There are 14 residues in the CDR3. V lost 7 bases and J lost 7; bases outside the gene matches: 7. The CDR3 spells CASTGLAGAGEQYF. The CDR3 DNA reads as TGTGCCAGCACCGGACTAGCGGGAGCGGGGGAGCAGTACTTC.

This clone was detected a few times. Here the CDR3 reads CASSEEVGQGHQPQHF. The DNA for the CDR3 is TGTGCCAGCAGTGAAGAAGTGGGCCAGGGGCATCAGCCCCAGCATTTT. The chain has TRBV6-1 and TRBJ1-5; TRBD1 is a possible D gene (6 bases). CDR3 length: 16 residues. Trimming pared 1 base from V and 5 bases from J, leaving 15 bases between. The germline V gene encodes CDR1 MNHNS and CDR2 SASEGT.

This chain connects TRBV11-2 to TRBJ2-5; D remains ambiguous. Trimming pared 3 bases from V and 5 bases from J, leaving 4 bases between. The CDR3 is 11 residues long. The V gene's germline CDR1 is SGHAT and CDR2 FQNNGV. CDR3 nucleotide sequence: TGTGCCAGCAGCTTGTGGGAGACCCAGTACTTC. Translated: CASSLWETQYF.

In DNA, the CDR3 is TGTGCCTGGAGTGAACAGGGTTATGGCTACACCTTC. This encodes CAWSEQGYGYTF. This chain connects TRBV30 to TRBJ1-2, with D possibly matching TRBD1 (6 bases). CDR1 and CDR2 (germline): GTSNPN, SVGIG (reference sequence). CDR3 size: 12 residues. Trimming took 1 base from V and 5 from J, leaving 8 bases between them.

This chain links TRBV5-4 with TRBJ2-3, with D maybe TRBD2 (5 bases). CDR3 size: 16 residues. CDR1 is SGHNT and CDR2 is YYREEE in the germline V gene (reference sequence). Trimming stripped 1 base from V and 0 bases from J, with 12 bases between. As DNA, the CDR3 is TGTGCCAGCAGCTTGTTGTCTAGCCCTAGCACAGATACGCAGTATTTT. This translates into CASSLLSSPSTDTQYF.